This T cell receptor (beta chain) was observed in a study of T cells after yellow fever vaccination. Study details: SMART-Seq v4 Ultra Low Input served to prepare low-cell-number fractions.

This clonotype appeared many times. Its target is not known. MiXCR was run by TCRdb on the 5' RACE reads, yielding one entry per CDR3 protein. The sample contains approximately 120,000 distinct CDR3 sequences, roughly 15% of which appear only once. Study results and caveats: Clonotypes shared by both compartments, CD4 and CD8, made up a small share.

The TCR originated in a man in his late teens or twenties who received the YFV17D yellow fever vaccine. This specimen consisted of CD8+ T cells sorted from PBMCs, obtained 5 days after the yellow fever booster vaccination.

CDR3 nucleotide sequence: TGTGCCAGCAGCTTGGTTCACAGGGGGGACAATCAGCCCCAGCATTTT. It is translated as CASSLVHRGDNQPQHF. V usage is TRBV5-5 and J usage is TRBJ1-5; 8 bases align to TRBD1. The germline CDR1 and CDR2 sequences are SGHKS and YYEKEE (reference sequence). The junction had 5 bases not matched to a gene; V was cut back by 0 bases and J by 3 bases. The CDR3 length is 16 residues.